The rows below give T cell receptor beta chains drawn from one sample of a study of blood T cell repertoires in COVID-19. Data came from immunoSEQ multiplex PCR; TCRdb stores just in-frame clones and leaves some out. The repertoire has 200,000 or so clones, almost 90% of them found once; the top ten carry 2.5% to 3%. The sequencing input was peripheral blood. These receptors were collected from a woman aged 55-69 years with acute or convalescent COVID-19. The conserved cysteine and the conserved F or W are not part of the CDR3 here. Each record gives: V gene, J gene, CDR3 protein.

v_gene: TRBV19
j_gene: TRBJ2-3
CDR3aa: ASSPGLTTQY

v_gene: TRBV24-1
j_gene: TRBJ1-5
CDR3aa: ATGKQGFQPQH

v_gene: TRBV19
j_gene: TRBJ1-4
CDR3aa: ASRTVNEKLF

v_gene: TRBV19
j_gene: TRBJ2-1
CDR3aa: ASSGRLDYNNEQF

v_gene: TRBV6-2/TRBV6-3
j_gene: TRBJ2-7
CDR3aa: ASSSFYEQY

v_gene: TRBV18
j_gene: TRBJ2-1
CDR3aa: ASSPRAGPAGEQF

v_gene: TRBV20-1
j_gene: TRBJ2-1
CDR3aa: SASRGTNEQF

v_gene: TRBV19
j_gene: TRBJ2-2
CDR3aa: ASSFGTSYGELF

v_gene: TRBV28
j_gene: TRBJ2-1
CDR3aa: ASSPWGDDRDNEQF

v_gene: TRBV30
j_gene: TRBJ1-6
CDR3aa: AWRTNRDSH

v_gene: TRBV6-5
j_gene: TRBJ2-1
CDR3aa: ASSYSWQGNTNEQF

v_gene: TRBV30
j_gene: TRBJ1-5
CDR3aa: AWSVPGAISNQPQH

v_gene: TRBV11-2
j_gene: TRBJ1-3
CDR3aa: ASSLGADRRNTIY

v_gene: TRBV7-2
j_gene: TRBJ1-4
CDR3aa: ASSLGPGQVNEKLF

v_gene: TRBV7-8
j_gene: TRBJ1-6
CDR3aa: ASSLAPGISSPLH

v_gene: TRBV19
j_gene: TRBJ2-1
CDR3aa: ASSMGTGGLNEQF

v_gene: TRBV7-2
j_gene: TRBJ1-1
CDR3aa: ASSFTAGNTEAF

v_gene: TRBV5-1
j_gene: TRBJ2-7
CDR3aa: ASSLDPGQGGNEQY

v_gene: TRBV30
j_gene: TRBJ1-6
CDR3aa: AWKRDQAAAPLH

v_gene: TRBV10-3
j_gene: TRBJ1-6
CDR3aa: AISPAYNSPLH

v_gene: TRBV5-8
j_gene: TRBJ2-7
CDR3aa: ASSLGRGFRYEQY

v_gene: TRBV7-9
j_gene: TRBJ1-1
CDR3aa: ASSLANGGKNTEAF

v_gene: TRBV18
j_gene: TRBJ2-3
CDR3aa: ASSPEAFRTDTQY

v_gene: TRBV28
j_gene: TRBJ1-6
CDR3aa: ASSFLSPLH

v_gene: TRBV5-1
j_gene: TRBJ2-1
CDR3aa: ASSARGAGSVEQF

v_gene: TRBV7-9
j_gene: TRBJ1-2
CDR3aa: ASSLPVRQQTGQDYT

v_gene: TRBV6-6
j_gene: TRBJ1-2
CDR3aa: ASSYSIESNYGYT

v_gene: TRBV5-1
j_gene: TRBJ1-1
CDR3aa: ASSSGGYTEAF

v_gene: TRBV9
j_gene: TRBJ2-1
CDR3aa: ASSVEPAGAGNEQF

v_gene: TRBV28
j_gene: TRBJ2-5
CDR3aa: ASTPGLAQRKTQY

v_gene: TRBV7-9
j_gene: TRBJ2-5
CDR3aa: ASSLGTSGGQTQY

v_gene: TRBV20-1
j_gene: TRBJ1-1
CDR3aa: SASLPQMGNTEAF

v_gene: TRBV24-1
j_gene: TRBJ2-3
CDR3aa: ATSAWGQGLDTQY

v_gene: TRBV12-3/TRBV12-4
j_gene: TRBJ1-5
CDR3aa: ASSLFGNQPQH

v_gene: TRBV28
j_gene: TRBJ1-5
CDR3aa: ASKGQNNQPQH

v_gene: TRBV27
j_gene: TRBJ1-1
CDR3aa: ASSLRGSEAF

v_gene: TRBV7-9
j_gene: TRBJ1-1
CDR3aa: ASSLGRGLRNTEAF

v_gene: TRBV6-2/TRBV6-3
j_gene: TRBJ1-4
CDR3aa: ASSYVLESGSPRSEKLF

v_gene: TRBV10-2
j_gene: TRBJ2-1
CDR3aa: ASRASGSYNEQF

v_gene: TRBV6-5
j_gene: TRBJ1-2
CDR3aa: ASLPGGAGGYT

v_gene: TRBV6-1
j_gene: TRBJ1-5
CDR3aa: ASSEIDREVYSNQPQH

v_gene: TRBV25-1
j_gene: TRBJ2-7
CDR3aa: ATGQTYEQY

v_gene: TRBV24-1
j_gene: TRBJ2-2
CDR3aa: ATSDRGQGAGELF

v_gene: TRBV10-3
j_gene: TRBJ2-3
CDR3aa: AIRTGTSGRSVTDTQY

v_gene: TRBV5-1
j_gene: TRBJ1-4
CDR3aa: ASSVLPAVEATNEKLF

v_gene: TRBV13
j_gene: TRBJ2-1
CDR3aa: ASSLGLNSYNEQF

v_gene: TRBV19
j_gene: TRBJ1-2
CDR3aa: ASINTGGYGYT

v_gene: TRBV11-2
j_gene: TRBJ2-1
CDR3aa: ASSFSGQASTNEQF

v_gene: TRBV7-3
j_gene: TRBJ2-5
CDR3aa: ASSLGMDRNQETQY